This T cell receptor beta chain originates from a study of post-analysis software for immune sequencing data. About the study: The study covered relapsing-remitting, secondary progressive and progressive-relapsing courses of multiple sclerosis.

As for this clonotype: Its antigen is as yet unknown.

Unique molecular identifiers were carried by the TCR beta cDNA libraries. A population of about 0.95 to 10 million T cells gave rise to a few hundred thousand cDNA molecules. TCRdb reanalysed the PCR reads using MiXCR and keeps one entry per CDR3 protein. The sample holds 750,000 to 950,000 distinct CDR3 sequences, under 70% seen once. General study points: Among multiple sclerosis patients, normalized Chao1 diversity was significantly below that of controls. Elevated frequency relative to controls characterized four to six TRBV segments in patients, TRBV5-6, TRBV5-1 and TRBV20-1 among them. F-measure co-clustering was strong for batch-matched samples.

Germline CDR1 reads SQVTM; CDR2 reads ANQGSEA. The CDR3 covers 10 residues. Trimming took off 4 bases at V and 15 bases at J, with 13 bases between the two ends. The TCR originated in a girl aged 5-17 years with multiple sclerosis. Sequencing was carried out using blood. The chain carries TRBV29-1 and TRBJ2-1, with D tentatively TRBD1 or TRBD2 (6 bases each). CDR3 DNA: TGCAGCGTTGGGGGGGCTAGCTGGTTCTTC. Translated: CSVGGASWFF.